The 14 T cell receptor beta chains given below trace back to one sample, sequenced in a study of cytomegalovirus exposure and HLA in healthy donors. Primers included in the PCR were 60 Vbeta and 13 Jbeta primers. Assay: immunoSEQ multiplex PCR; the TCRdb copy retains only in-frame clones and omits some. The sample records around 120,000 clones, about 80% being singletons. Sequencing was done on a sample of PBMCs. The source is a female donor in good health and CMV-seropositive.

The CDR3 sequence is CASSLAYQSYEQYF. The CDR3 DNA reads as TGTGCCAGCAGCTTAGCGTATCAGTCCTACGAGCAGTACTTC. The rearrangement uses TRBV7-2 and TRBJ2-7; D not resolved. The V gene lost 0 bases and the J gene lost 1 base, with 7 bases spanning the gap. The CDR3 runs 14 residues. Germline V CDR1 and CDR2: SGHTA, FQGNSA.

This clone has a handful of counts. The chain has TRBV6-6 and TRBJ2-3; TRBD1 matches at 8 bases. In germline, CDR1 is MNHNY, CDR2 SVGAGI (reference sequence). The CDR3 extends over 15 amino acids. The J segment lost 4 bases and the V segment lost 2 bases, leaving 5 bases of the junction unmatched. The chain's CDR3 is CASSYPQGAADTQYF. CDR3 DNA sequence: TGTGCCAGCAGTTACCCTCAGGGGGCGGCAGATACGCAGTATTTT.

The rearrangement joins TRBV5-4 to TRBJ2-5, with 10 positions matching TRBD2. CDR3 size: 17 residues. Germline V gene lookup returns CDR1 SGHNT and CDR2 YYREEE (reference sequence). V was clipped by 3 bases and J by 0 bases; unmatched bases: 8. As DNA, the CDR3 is TGTGCCAGCAGCTCTACTCGGACTAGCGGTTACCAAGAGACCCAGTACTTC. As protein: CASSSTRTSGYQETQYF.

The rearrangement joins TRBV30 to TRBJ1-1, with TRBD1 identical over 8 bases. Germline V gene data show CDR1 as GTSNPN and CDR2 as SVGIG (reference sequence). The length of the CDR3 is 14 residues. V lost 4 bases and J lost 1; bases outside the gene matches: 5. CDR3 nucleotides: TGTGCCTGGACTACAGGGACAGGGAACACTGAAGCTTTCTTT. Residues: CAWTTGTGNTEAFF. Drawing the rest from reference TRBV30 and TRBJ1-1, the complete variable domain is SQTIHQWPATLVQPVGSPLSLECTVEGTSNPNLYWYRQAAGRGLQLLFYSVGIGQISSEVPQNLSASRPQDRQFILSSKKLLLSDSGFYLCAWTTGTGNTEAFFGQGTRLTVV.

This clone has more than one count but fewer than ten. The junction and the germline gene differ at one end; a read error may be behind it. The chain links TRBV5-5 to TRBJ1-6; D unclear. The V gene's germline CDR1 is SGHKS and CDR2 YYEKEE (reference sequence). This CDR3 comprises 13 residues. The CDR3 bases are TGTGCCAGCAGCTTGAATCGTTCCGATCGTACCACATTT. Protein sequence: CASSLNRSDRTTF.

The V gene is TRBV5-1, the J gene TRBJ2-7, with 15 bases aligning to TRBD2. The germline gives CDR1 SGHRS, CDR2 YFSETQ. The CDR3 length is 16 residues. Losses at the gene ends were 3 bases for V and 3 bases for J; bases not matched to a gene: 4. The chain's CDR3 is CASSSPGLAGGYEQYF. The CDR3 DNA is TGCGCCAGCAGCTCACCGGGACTAGCGGGGGGCTACGAGCAGTACTTC.

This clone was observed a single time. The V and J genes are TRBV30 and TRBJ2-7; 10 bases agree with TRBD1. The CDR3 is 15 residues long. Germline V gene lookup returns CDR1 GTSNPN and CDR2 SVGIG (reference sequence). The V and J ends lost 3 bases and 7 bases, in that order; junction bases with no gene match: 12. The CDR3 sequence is CAWRRGDRGRQEQYF. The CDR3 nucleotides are TGTGCCTGGAGGCGGGGAGACAGGGGGCGTCAGGAGCAGTACTTC.

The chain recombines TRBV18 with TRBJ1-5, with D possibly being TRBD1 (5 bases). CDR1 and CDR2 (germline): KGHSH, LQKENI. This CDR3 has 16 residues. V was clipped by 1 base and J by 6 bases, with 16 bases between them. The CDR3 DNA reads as TGTGCCAGCTCACCACAAAGGGGCTTGAGTCCTCAGCCCCAGCATTTT. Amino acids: CASSPQRGLSPQPQHF.

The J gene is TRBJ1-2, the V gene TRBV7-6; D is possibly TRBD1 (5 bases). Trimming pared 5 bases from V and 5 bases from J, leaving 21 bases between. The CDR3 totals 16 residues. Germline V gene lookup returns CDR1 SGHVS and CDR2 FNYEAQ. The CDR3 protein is CASSPRQHLAGYGYTF. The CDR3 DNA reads TGTGCCAGCAGCCCCCGACAGCACCTGGCGGGATATGGCTACACCTTC.

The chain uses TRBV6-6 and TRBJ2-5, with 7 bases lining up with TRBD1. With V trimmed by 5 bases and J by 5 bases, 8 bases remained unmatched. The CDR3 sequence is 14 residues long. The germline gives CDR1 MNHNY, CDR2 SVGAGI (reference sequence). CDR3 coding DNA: TGTGCCAGCAGTCGAGACAGGGAACGGGAGACCCAGTACTTC. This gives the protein CASSRDRERETQYF.

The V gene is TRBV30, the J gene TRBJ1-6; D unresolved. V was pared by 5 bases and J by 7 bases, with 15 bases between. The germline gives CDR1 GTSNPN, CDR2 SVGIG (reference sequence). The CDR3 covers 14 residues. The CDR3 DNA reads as TGTGCCTGGGGACCCTACCGGAGGAATTCACCCCTCCACTTT. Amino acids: CAWGPYRRNSPLHF.

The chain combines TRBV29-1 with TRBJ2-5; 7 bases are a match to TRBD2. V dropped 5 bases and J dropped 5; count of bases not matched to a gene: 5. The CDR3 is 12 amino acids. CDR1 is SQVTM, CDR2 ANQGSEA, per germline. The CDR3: CSVHPGGETQYF. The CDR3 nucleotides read TGCAGCGTTCATCCGGGGGGTGAGACCCAGTACTTC. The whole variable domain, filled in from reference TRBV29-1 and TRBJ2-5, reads SAVISQKPSRDICQRGTSLTIQCQVDSQVTMMFWYRQQPGQSLTLIATANQGSEATYESGFVIDKFPISRPNLTFSTLTVSNMSPEDSSIYLCSVHPGGETQYFGPGTRLLVL.

The CDR3 loop reads CASSMGQGGSYGYTF. The CDR3 nucleotides read TGTGCCAGCAGTATGGGACAGGGGGGGTCCTATGGCTACACCTTC. This chain connects TRBV2 to TRBJ1-2; 11 bases are a match to TRBD1. The CDR3 contains 15 residues. Trimming took 5 bases from V and 4 from J; bases not matched to a gene: 6. CDR1 is SNHLY, CDR2 FYNNEI, per germline.

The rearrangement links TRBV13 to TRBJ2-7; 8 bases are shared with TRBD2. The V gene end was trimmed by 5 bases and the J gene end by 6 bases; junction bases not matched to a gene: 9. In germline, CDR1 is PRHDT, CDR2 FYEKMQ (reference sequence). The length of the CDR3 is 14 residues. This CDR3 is CASSPGTRAPEQYF. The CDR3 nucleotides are TGTGCCAGCAGCCCCGGGACTAGGGCTCCCGAGCAGTACTTC.